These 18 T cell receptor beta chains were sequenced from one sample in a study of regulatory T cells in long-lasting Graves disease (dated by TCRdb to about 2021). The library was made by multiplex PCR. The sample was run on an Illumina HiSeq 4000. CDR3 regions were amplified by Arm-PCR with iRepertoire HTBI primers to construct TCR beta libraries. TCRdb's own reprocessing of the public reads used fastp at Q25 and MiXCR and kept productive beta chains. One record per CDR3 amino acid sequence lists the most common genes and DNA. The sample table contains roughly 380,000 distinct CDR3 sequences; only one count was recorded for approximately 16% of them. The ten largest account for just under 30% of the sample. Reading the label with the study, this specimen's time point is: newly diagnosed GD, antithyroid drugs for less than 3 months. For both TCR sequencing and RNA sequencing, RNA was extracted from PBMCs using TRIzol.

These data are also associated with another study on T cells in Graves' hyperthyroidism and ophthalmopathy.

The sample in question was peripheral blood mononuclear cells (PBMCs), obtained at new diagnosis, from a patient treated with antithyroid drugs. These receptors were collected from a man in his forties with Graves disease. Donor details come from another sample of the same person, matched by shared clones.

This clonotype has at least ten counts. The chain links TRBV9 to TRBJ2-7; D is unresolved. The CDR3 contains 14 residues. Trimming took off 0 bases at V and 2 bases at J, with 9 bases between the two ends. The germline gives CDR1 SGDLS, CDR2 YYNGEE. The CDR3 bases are TGTGCCAGCAGCGTAGGACACACTCCCTACGAGCAGTACTTC. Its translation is CASSVGHTPYEQYF. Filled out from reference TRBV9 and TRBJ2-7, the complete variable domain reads DSGVTQTPKHLITATGQRVTLRCSPRSGDLSVYWYQQSLDQGLQFLIQYYNGEERAKGNILERFSAQQFPDLHSELNLSSLELGDSALYFCASSVGHTPYEQYFGPGTRLTVT.

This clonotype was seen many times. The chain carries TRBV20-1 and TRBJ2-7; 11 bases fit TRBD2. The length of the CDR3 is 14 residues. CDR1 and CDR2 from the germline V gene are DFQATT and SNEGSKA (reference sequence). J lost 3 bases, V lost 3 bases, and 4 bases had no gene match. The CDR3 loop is CSASLAGGNYEQYF. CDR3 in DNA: TGCAGTGCTAGCCTAGCGGGGGGCAACTACGAGCAGTACTTC.

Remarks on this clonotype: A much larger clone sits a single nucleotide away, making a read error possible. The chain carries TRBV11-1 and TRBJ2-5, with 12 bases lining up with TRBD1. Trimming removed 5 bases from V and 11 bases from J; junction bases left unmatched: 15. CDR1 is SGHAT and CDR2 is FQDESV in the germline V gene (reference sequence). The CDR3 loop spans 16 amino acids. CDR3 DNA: TGTGCCAGCAGCGGGGAGGGGACAGGGGGCAACAATGAGCAGTACTTC. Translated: CASSGEGTGGNNEQYF.

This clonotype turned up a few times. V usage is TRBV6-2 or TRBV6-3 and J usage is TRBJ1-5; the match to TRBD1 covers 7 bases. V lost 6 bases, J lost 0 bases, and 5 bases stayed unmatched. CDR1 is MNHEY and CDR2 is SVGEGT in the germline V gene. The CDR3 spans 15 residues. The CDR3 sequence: CASSDRVYSNQPQHF. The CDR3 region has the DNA TGTGCCAGCAGCGACAGGGTTTATAGCAATCAGCCCCAGCATTTT.

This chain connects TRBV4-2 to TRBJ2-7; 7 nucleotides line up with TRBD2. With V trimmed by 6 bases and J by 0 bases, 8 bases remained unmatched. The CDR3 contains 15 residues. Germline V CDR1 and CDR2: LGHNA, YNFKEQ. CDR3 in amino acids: CASRPSGLDSYEQYF. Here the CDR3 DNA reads TGTGCCAGCAGACCCAGCGGACTAGACTCCTACGAGCAGTACTTC.

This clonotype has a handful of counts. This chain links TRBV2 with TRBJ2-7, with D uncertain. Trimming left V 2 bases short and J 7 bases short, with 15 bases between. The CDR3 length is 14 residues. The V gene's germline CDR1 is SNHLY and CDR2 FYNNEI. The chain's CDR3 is CASSEFKLRQEQYF. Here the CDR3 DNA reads TGTGCCAGCAGTGAATTTAAGCTGAGGCAAGAGCAGTACTTC.

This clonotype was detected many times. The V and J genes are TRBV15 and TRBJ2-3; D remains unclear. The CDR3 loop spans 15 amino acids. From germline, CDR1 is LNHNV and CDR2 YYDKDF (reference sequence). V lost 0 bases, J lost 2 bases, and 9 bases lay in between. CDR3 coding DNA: TGTGCCACCAGCAGAGATCTACGGCACACAGATACGCAGTATTTT. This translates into CATSRDLRHTDTQYF.

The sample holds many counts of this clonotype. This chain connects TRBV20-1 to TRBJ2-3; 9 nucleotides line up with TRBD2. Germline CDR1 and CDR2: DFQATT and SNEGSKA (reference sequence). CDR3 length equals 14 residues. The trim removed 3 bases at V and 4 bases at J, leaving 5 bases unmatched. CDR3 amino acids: CSASLAGGADTQYF. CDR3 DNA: TGCAGTGCTAGTCTTGCGGGGGGGGCAGATACGCAGTATTTT.

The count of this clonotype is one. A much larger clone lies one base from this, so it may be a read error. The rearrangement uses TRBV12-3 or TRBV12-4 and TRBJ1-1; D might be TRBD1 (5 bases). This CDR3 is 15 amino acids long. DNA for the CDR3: TGTGTCAGCAGTTTCCGCAGGGCAGGGTATACTGAAGCTTTCTTT. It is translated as CVSSFRRAGYTEAFF.

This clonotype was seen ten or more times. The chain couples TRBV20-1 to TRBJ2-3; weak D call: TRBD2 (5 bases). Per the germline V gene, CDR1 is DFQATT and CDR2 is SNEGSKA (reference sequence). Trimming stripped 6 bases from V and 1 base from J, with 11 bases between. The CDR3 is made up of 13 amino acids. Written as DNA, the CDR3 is TGCAGTGCAGAAGGACTGGGCACAGATACGCAGTATTTT. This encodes CSAEGLGTDTQYF.

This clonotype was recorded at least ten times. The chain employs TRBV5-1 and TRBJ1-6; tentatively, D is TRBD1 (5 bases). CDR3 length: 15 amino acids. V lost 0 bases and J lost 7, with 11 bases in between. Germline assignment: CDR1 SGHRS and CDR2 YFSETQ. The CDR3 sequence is CASSLGGTDNSPLHF. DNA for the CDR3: TGCGCCAGCAGCTTGGGGGGGACGGACAATTCACCCCTCCACTTT. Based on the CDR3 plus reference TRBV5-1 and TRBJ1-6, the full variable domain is KAGVTQTPRYLIKTRGQQVTLSCSPISGHRSVSWYQQTPGQGLQFLFEYFSETQRNKGNFPGRFSGRQFSNSRSEMNVSTLELGDSALYLCASSLGGTDNSPLHFGNGTRLTVT.

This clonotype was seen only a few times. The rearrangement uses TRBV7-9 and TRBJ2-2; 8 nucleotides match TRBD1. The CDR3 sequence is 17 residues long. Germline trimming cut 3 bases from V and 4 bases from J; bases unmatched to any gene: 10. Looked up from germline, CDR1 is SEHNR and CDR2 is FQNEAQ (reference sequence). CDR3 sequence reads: CASSFDWTGLGTGELFF. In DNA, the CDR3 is TGTGCCAGCAGCTTTGACTGGACAGGGTTAGGCACCGGGGAGCTGTTTTTT.

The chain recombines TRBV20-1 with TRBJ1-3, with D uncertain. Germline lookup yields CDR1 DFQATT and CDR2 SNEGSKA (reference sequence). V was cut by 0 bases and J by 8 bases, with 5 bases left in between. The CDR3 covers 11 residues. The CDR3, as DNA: TGCAGTGCTAGAGATTTGGACACCATATATTTT. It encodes CSARDLDTIYF.

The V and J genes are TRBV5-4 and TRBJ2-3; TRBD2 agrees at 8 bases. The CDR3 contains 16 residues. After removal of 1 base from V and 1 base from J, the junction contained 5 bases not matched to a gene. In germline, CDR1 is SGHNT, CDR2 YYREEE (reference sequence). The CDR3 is CASSLRLRGGTDTQYF. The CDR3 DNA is TGTGCCAGCAGCTTGCGCCTGCGGGGGGGCACAGATACGCAGTATTTT.

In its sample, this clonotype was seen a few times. As DNA, the CDR3 is TGTGCCAGCAGCTTGCGGCAGGGCGGGAACATTCAGTACTTC. This gives the protein CASSLRQGGNIQYF. V usage is TRBV5-6 and J usage is TRBJ2-4; D possibly matches TRBD1 or TRBD2 (5 bases each). The length of the CDR3 is 14 residues. CDR1 is SGHDT and CDR2 is YYEEEE in the germline V gene. V was trimmed by 1 base and J by 7 bases, leaving 12 bases between them. Looking up the rest from reference TRBV5-6 and TRBJ2-4 gives the full variable domain: DAGVTQSPTHLIKTRGQQVTLRCSPKSGHDTVSWYQQALGQGPQFIFQYYEEEERQRGNFPDRFSGHQFPNYSSELNVNALLLGDSALYLCASSLRQGGNIQYFGAGTRLSVL.

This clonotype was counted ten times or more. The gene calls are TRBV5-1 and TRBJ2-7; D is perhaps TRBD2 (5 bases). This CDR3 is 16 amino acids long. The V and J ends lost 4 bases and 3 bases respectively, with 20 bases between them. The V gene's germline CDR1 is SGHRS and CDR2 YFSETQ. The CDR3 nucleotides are TGCGCCAGCAGCACTACCCCGGACTCCCTCTACTACGAGCAGTACTTC. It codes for CASSTTPDSLYYEQYF.

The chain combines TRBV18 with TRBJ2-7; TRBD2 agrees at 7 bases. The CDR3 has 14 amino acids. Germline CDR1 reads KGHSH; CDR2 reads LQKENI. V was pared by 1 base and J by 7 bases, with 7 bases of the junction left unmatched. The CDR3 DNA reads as TGTGCCAGCTCACCACGAACGGGGGAGGGAGAGCAGTACTTC. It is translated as CASSPRTGEGEQYF.

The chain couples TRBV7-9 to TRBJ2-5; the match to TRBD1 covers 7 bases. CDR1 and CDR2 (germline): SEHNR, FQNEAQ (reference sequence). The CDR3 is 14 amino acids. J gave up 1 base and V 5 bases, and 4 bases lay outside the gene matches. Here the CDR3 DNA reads TGTGCCAGCAGCAACTGGGACAGCCAAGAGACCCAGTACTTC. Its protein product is CASSNWDSQETQYF.